One and the same sample provided the 26 T cell receptor beta chains below, sequenced in a study of type 1 regulatory T cells. In TCRdb, the reads were re-called with MiXCR into one record per CDR3 protein. The sample shows about 24,000 distinct CDR3 sequences, approximately 77% of them seen only once. These receptors' antigens are unknown. The specimen sequenced was cultured T cells, either the whole culture or a sorted T cell fraction (not recorded which). Indicated subset: Tr1-enriched cell product generated in vitro against host alloantigens. The receptor set was obtained from a human donor in good health.

The V and J genes are TRBV5-1 and TRBJ2-1, with D maybe TRBD1 (5 bases). This CDR3 is 17 amino acids long. V gave up 3 bases and J gave up 0 bases, with 16 bases separating them. The germline V gene has CDR1 SGHRS and CDR2 YFSETQ. The CDR3 protein is CASSSGDSWSSYNEQFF. CDR3 sequence (DNA): TGCGCCAGCAGCTCCGGAGACAGTTGGAGCTCCTACAATGAGCAGTTCTTC.

A single count supports this clonotype. V usage is TRBV18 and J usage is TRBJ2-3; D is perhaps TRBD1 (6 bases). The germline V gene encodes CDR1 KGHSH and CDR2 LQKENI. The CDR3 has 13 amino acids. Trimming removed 8 bases from V and 4 bases from J, with 13 bases in between. Written as DNA, the CDR3 is TGTGCCAGCGTACAGGGTTCGGCAGATACGCAGTATTTT. Translated, it gives CASVQGSADTQYF.

The V gene is TRBV12-5, the J gene TRBJ1-1; 8 positions match TRBD1. With 3 bases clipped from V and 4 bases from J, the junction kept 1 base outside the gene matches. Germline assignment: CDR1 LGHNT and CDR2 FRNRAP. The CDR3 is 13 amino acids. CDR3 sequence (DNA): TGTGCTAGTGGTTTCGGACAGGGCACTGAAGCTTTCTTT. It translates to CASGFGQGTEAFF.

This rearrangement joins TRBV3-1 to TRBJ1-1; D is possibly TRBD1 (6 bases). The V end was cut by 7 bases, the J end by 2 bases, with 17 bases between. The germline V gene encodes CDR1 LGHDT and CDR2 YNNKEL (reference sequence). The CDR3 has 15 amino acids. In nucleotides, the CDR3 is TGTGCCAGCAACCTCGCGGGGGCAAGTAACACTGAAGCTTTCTTT. Its translation: CASNLAGASNTEAFF.

The chain couples TRBV2 to TRBJ1-2; TRBD1 aligns across 8 bases. The CDR3 is 14 amino acids. CDR1 and CDR2 from the germline V gene are SNHLY and FYNNEI. Losses at the gene ends were 4 bases for V and 0 bases for J; bases not matched to a gene: 1. The CDR3 loop reads CASSVQGANYGYTF. In DNA form, the CDR3 reads TGTGCCAGCAGTGTACAGGGGGCTAACTATGGCTACACCTTC.

The chain links TRBV7-9 to TRBJ1-2, with TRBD1 matching 9 bases. The CDR3 runs 15 residues. The V segment lost 4 bases and the J segment 6 bases; nucleotides outside the gene matches: 9. Germline CDR1 and CDR2: SEHNR and FQNEAQ (reference sequence). The chain's CDR3 is CASSSQPGTGNGYTF. The CDR3 DNA is TGTGCCAGCAGCTCACAACCCGGGACAGGGAATGGCTACACCTTC. Using reference TRBV7-9 and TRBJ1-2 for the parts outside the CDR3, the full variable domain is DTGVSQNPRHKITKRGQNVTFRCDPISEHNRLYWYRQTLGQGPEFLTYFQNEAQLEKSRLLSDRFSAERPKGSFSTLEIQRTEQGDSAMYLCASSSQPGTGNGYTFGSGTRLTVV.

This chain links TRBV6-2 or TRBV6-3 with TRBJ1-1, with D perhaps TRBD1 (6 bases). V lost 2 bases, J lost 1 base, and 20 bases lay in between. From germline, CDR1 is MNHEY and CDR2 SVGEGT. The CDR3 length is 18 residues. In nucleotides, the CDR3 is TGTGCCAGCAGTTACCCCAGGGGTCTCGGCCTCTCGAACACTGAAGCTTTCTTT. This gives the protein CASSYPRGLGLSNTEAFF.

This sequence joins TRBV20-1 and TRBJ2-3; TRBD2 aligns across 8 bases. Germline trimming cut 2 bases from V and 3 bases from J; bases unmatched to any gene: 4. This CDR3 has 14 amino acids. In germline, CDR1 is DFQATT, CDR2 SNEGSKA (reference sequence). CDR3 loop: CSARRGGPTDTQYF. CDR3 in DNA: TGCAGTGCTAGACGGGGGGGCCCTACAGATACGCAGTATTTT.

The CDR3 loop is CASSPQLRYGYTF. CDR3 in DNA: TGTGCCAGTAGCCCACAGCTGCGCTATGGCTACACCTTC. V is TRBV19 and J is TRBJ1-2, with unresolved D. The CDR3 loop spans 13 amino acids. With 6 bases removed from V and 4 bases from J, the gap between germline ends came to 12 bases. Germline lookup yields CDR1 LNHDA and CDR2 SQIVND (reference sequence).

V gene TRBV27 combines with J gene TRBJ1-1; D is ambiguous. This CDR3 is 14 amino acids long. Germline lookup yields CDR1 MNHEY and CDR2 SMNVEV (reference sequence). V shed 5 bases and J shed 1 base, with 11 bases lying between them. The CDR3 bases are TGTGCCAGCAGTCGTGAATTTTCGAACACTGAAGCTTTCTTT. Translation: CASSREFSNTEAFF.

This chain joins TRBV7-9 and TRBJ1-1; possible D gene TRBD1, 6 bases. The CDR3 is made up of 14 amino acids. Per the germline V gene, CDR1 is SEHNR and CDR2 is FQNEAQ (reference sequence). V was trimmed by 1 base and J by 7 bases, leaving 13 bases between them. The CDR3, as DNA: TGTGCCAGCAGCTTAGACAGGGAAGGCGGTGAAGCTTTCTTT. Translating it yields CASSLDREGGEAFF.

The chain links TRBV29-1 to TRBJ2-7, with 8 bases identical to TRBD1. This CDR3 region has 13 residues. V gave up 7 bases and J gave up 3 bases; unmatched junction bases: 8. The V gene's germline CDR1 is SQVTM and CDR2 ANQGSEA. The CDR3 sequence: CSASRQGNYEQYF. CDR3 nucleotide sequence: TGCAGCGCCTCACGACAGGGGAACTACGAGCAGTACTTC.

The J gene is TRBJ2-7, the V gene TRBV5-1; tentatively, D is TRBD1 or TRBD2 (5 bases each). CDR1 is SGHRS and CDR2 is YFSETQ in the germline V gene. The V and J ends lost 6 bases and 7 bases respectively, with 23 bases between them. The CDR3 sequence is 15 residues long. The CDR3 region is CASKRAPDGTGEQYF. The CDR3 coding sequence is TGCGCCAGCAAGCGCGCTCCGGACGGGACGGGGGAGCAGTACTTC. Supplemented by reference TRBV5-1 and TRBJ2-7, the full variable domain reads KAGVTQTPRYLIKTRGQQVTLSCSPISGHRSVSWYQQTPGQGLQFLFEYFSETQRNKGNFPGRFSGRQFSNSRSEMNVSTLELGDSALYLCASKRAPDGTGEQYFGPGTRLTVT.

This clonotype occurred a few times. The CDR3 is CASSPGYRGRGNQPQHF. CDR3 DNA: TGTGCCAGCTCACCAGGTTACAGGGGGCGAGGCAATCAGCCCCAGCATTTT. The chain recombines TRBV18 with TRBJ1-5, with 9 bases fitting TRBD1. V dropped 2 bases and J dropped 2; count of bases not matched to a gene: 7. There are 17 residues in the CDR3. In germline, CDR1 is KGHSH, CDR2 LQKENI.

This clonotype was counted only a few times. V gene TRBV5-1 combines with J gene TRBJ2-1; D might be TRBD2 (5 bases). This CDR3 contains 15 residues. CDR1 SGHRS and CDR2 YFSETQ come from the germline V gene. The V end lost 1 base, the J end lost 0 bases, and 8 bases lay between the germline ends. Here the CDR3 reads CASSLNGGSYNEQFF. The CDR3 region has the DNA TGCGCCAGCAGCTTGAACGGAGGCTCCTACAATGAGCAGTTCTTC.

The chain carries TRBV7-2 and TRBJ2-6; D remains unclear. In germline, CDR1 is SGHTA, CDR2 FQGNSA. The CDR3 loop spans 15 amino acids. Trimming took off 5 bases at V and 2 bases at J, with 10 bases between the two ends. CDR3 amino acids: CASSPRRPGANVLTF. The CDR3 DNA reads as TGTGCCAGCAGCCCACGCCGTCCTGGGGCCAACGTCCTGACTTTC.

The chain uses TRBV10-1 and TRBJ1-1; possible D gene TRBD1, 5 bases. The CDR3 totals 14 residues. V lost 4 bases and J 0 bases, leaving 9 bases between the germline ends. Germline-derived CDR1 and CDR2 are WNHNN and SYGVQD (reference sequence). The CDR3 DNA is TGCGCCAGCAGTGTATCCAGGGTGAACACTGAAGCTTTCTTT. Its translation: CASSVSRVNTEAFF.

The chain links TRBV7-2 to TRBJ1-2; 7 bases fit TRBD1. The V segment lost 3 bases and the J segment 3 bases; nucleotides outside the gene matches: 4. The CDR3 has 14 amino acids. CDR1 SGHTA and CDR2 FQGNSA come from the germline V gene. The CDR3: CASSLGRGDYGYTF. Here the CDR3 DNA reads TGTGCCAGCAGCTTGGGCAGGGGGGACTATGGCTACACCTTC. Supplemented by reference TRBV7-2 and TRBJ1-2, the full variable domain reads GAGVSQSPSNKVTEKGKDVELRCDPISGHTALYWYRQSLGQGLEFLIYFQGNSAPDKSGLPSDRFSAERTGGSVSTLTIQRTQQEDSAVYLCASSLGRGDYGYTFGSGTRLTVV.

This clonotype was seen more than once but under ten times. J is TRBJ1-5 and V is TRBV6-2 or TRBV6-3; D remains unclear. V was trimmed by 7 bases and J by 6 bases, leaving 13 bases between them. The CDR3 extends over 13 amino acids. Germline values: CDR1 MNHEY, CDR2 SVGEGT. CDR3 nucleotide sequence: TGTGCCAGCACCCTCAGGCGGGGTCAGCCCCAGCATTTT. Translation gives CASTLRRGQPQHF.

The chain combines TRBV4-3 with TRBJ1-1; D is unclear. Germline values: CDR1 LGHNA, CDR2 YSLEER. The ends were cut back, 4 bases at V and 2 bases at J, with 11 bases in the middle. The length of the CDR3 is 14 residues. The CDR3 nucleotides read TGCGCCAGCAGCCGGGAGCACGGAAACACTGAAGCTTTCTTT. Translation: CASSREHGNTEAFF.

This sequence joins TRBV7-2 and TRBJ2-3; the D call may be TRBD1 or TRBD2 (6 bases each). The CDR3 is 17 residues long. The ends were cut back, 2 bases at V and 6 bases at J, with 21 bases in the middle. CDR1 is SGHTA, CDR2 FQGNSA, per germline. The CDR3 reads CASSLRGRWGAADTQYF. CDR3 DNA sequence: TGTGCCAGCAGCTTAAGGGGTCGCTGGGGGGCCGCGGATACGCAGTATTTT.

This clonotype was found once. The chain has TRBV5-6 and TRBJ2-3, with 12 bases aligning to TRBD2. The CDR3 is 17 amino acids. J was trimmed by 2 bases and V by 4 bases; bases with no gene match: 8. Germline assignment: CDR1 SGHDT and CDR2 YYEEEE. CDR3 DNA sequence: TGTGCCAGCAGCAGACGACTAGCGGGGGAGTTCACAGATACGCAGTATTTT. Protein: CASSRRLAGEFTDTQYF.

The gene calls are TRBV7-3 and TRBJ1-4; no clear D. CDR3 length: 13 residues. The V end was cut by 3 bases, the J end by 5 bases, with 7 bases between. Germline loops: CDR1 SGHTA, CDR2 FQGTGA. The DNA of the CDR3 is TGTGCCAGCAGCTTGAGGGAGAATGAAAAACTGTTTTTT. Its translation: CASSLRENEKLFF. The whole variable domain, filled in from reference TRBV7-3 and TRBJ1-4, reads GAGVSQTPSNKVTEKGKYVELRCDPISGHTALYWYRQSLGQGPEFLIYFQGTGAADDSGLPNDRFFAVRPEGSVSTLKIQRTERGDSAVYLCASSLRENEKLFFGSGTQLSVL.

The rearrangement uses TRBV4-1 and TRBJ2-3; TRBD2 aligns across 12 bases. The CDR3 has 16 residues. CDR1 is MGHRA, CDR2 YSYEKL, per germline. V lost 4 bases and J lost 6; bases outside the gene matches: 8. This chain's CDR3 is CASSRSSGGAWDTQYF. The CDR3 region has the DNA TGCGCCAGCAGCCGTTCTAGCGGGGGGGCATGGGATACGCAGTATTTT.

This chain links TRBV7-6 with TRBJ2-6; either TRBD1 or TRBD2 may supply D (5 bases each). Germline V gene data show CDR1 as SGHVS and CDR2 as FNYEAQ. V was pared by 2 bases and J by 2 bases, with 7 bases between. The CDR3 is 15 residues long. In DNA form, the CDR3 reads TGTGCCAGCAGCTTACGGGGCGCTGGGGCCAACGTCCTGACTTTC. Translation: CASSLRGAGANVLTF.

V and J are TRBV19 and TRBJ1-5; no definite D call. CDR1 and CDR2 (germline): LNHDA, SQIVND (reference sequence). Trimming took 2 bases from V and 4 from J, leaving 15 bases between them. The CDR3 is made up of 16 amino acids. Here the CDR3 DNA reads TGTGCCAGTAGTATAAGGAACCCGGGCCGTAATCAGCCCCAGCATTTT. Translating it yields CASSIRNPGRNQPQHF.